This TCR beta chain was retrieved from a study of blood T cell repertoires in COVID-19. Study at large: COVID-19 samples, acute and convalescent, were from the United States, Italy and Spain. T cells, B-cell-depleted T cells, or PBMCs supplied cDNA or gDNA.

CDR1 SGDLS and CDR2 YYNGEE come from the germline V gene. Trimming stripped 4 bases from V and 4 bases from J, with 12 bases between. The CDR3 loop spans 14 amino acids. In the original processing: Researchers report that nucleated cell counts were estimated from reference gene primer amplification. Using immunoSEQ multiplex PCR, the repertoire was profiled, and TCRdb retains in-frame clones only, with some absent. That table is the source of V, J and clone size, and D and trimming were worked out from the DNA. The sample yields roughly 190,000 clones, approximately 86% seen once. Sequenced sample: peripheral blood. This chain links TRBV9 with TRBJ2-1; tentative D call: TRBD2 (5 bases). The sequence was obtained from a man under 40 with acute or convalescent COVID-19. The CDR3 reads CASSPGLGYNEQFF. As DNA, the CDR3 is TGTGCCAGCAGCCCCGGACTCGGTTACAATGAGCAGTTCTTC.